This T cell receptor (beta chain) is from a study of CD8 T cells in Susac syndrome (dated by TCRdb to the late 2010s). General notes on the study: The study used repertoire sequencing to test whether antigen drove CD8+ T cell activation and differentiation in Susac syndrome. What the authors observed across the whole study: The number of individuals in the TCR sequencing and HLA analysis was acknowledged as relatively small.

Turning to this clonotype: Its recognized antigen is unknown. Base qualities are not at hand, and no much larger clone is one base apart.

RNA was extracted with the RNeasy kit and about 0.5 to 1 ug was reverse transcribed using random hexamers. The immunoSEQ multiplex PCR assay, which covers 54 Vbeta and 13 Jbeta segments, was used to amplify TCR beta CDR3 regions. PCR amplification bias was corrected by using a synthetic template baseline for primer optimization and computational correction. The original pipeline was this. Reads were annotated to V, D and J genes according to IMGT and were analyzed with immunoSEQ Analyzer, with only productive sequences retained. Clonality was computed as one minus Shannon entropy normalized by log2 of the number of productive unique sequences. For each patient and control, public and private clones were evaluated within the 100 most prevalent clones. A clone was defined as Susac-specific if it was absent from the healthy and MS cohorts, from more than 850 published viral clones and from other ImmuneACCESS disease sequences. Clones were called with MiXCR by TCRdb after fastp trimmed the public reads at Q25, and only in-frame beta chains were retained. Under each unique CDR3 protein, matching rows form one entry showing the most common genes and DNA. These V and J calls originate from TCRdb's pipeline instead of the authors' own analysis. The sample includes approximately 110,000 distinct CDR3 sequences, with around 95% observed a single time. The ten largest clones represent 0.096% of the sample.

The junction carries 9 bases between V and J, which are trimmed by 5 bases and 5 bases respectively. The CDR3 runs 12 residues from the cysteine to the phenylalanine. Only the CDR3 DNA is retained, 36 bases long and in frame from the first base. CDR1 SEHNR and CDR2 FQNEAQ are derived from the germline V gene (reference sequence). High-throughput TCR beta sequencing profiled peripheral blood CD8+ and CD4+ T cells from healthy donors, Susac syndrome patients and multiple sclerosis patients. Healthy donors were age- and sex-matched controls. Bulk CD8+ and CD4+ T cells were purified by magnetic negative isolation, while CD8+ TEMRA cells were enriched using FACS. Blood was drawn into EDTA tubes, processed within 24 hours, and PBMCs were isolated by density gradient centrifugation. PBMCs intended for TCR sequencing were cryopreserved in liquid nitrogen and were subsequently thawed in a 37 degrees C water bath. The sorted or isolated CD4+, CD8+ and CD8+ TEMRA cells had a purity of 90% or higher.

The chain couples TRBV7-9 to TRBJ1-1; no D gene is confidently identified. Sequencing input: CD4+ T cells from PBMCs. This clonotype originated in a human donor in good health. Here the CDR3 is given as CASSLLETEAFF. The bases are TGTGCCAGCAGCCTATTGGAGACTGAAGCTTTCTTT.